Listed here are 22 T cell receptor beta chains from one sample, sequenced in a study of cytomegalovirus exposure and HLA in healthy donors. The primer mix had 60 Vbeta and 13 Jbeta primers. Clones were read by immunoSEQ multiplex PCR, and TCRdb kept only the in-frame ones, dropping some. The data show over 150,000 clones, over 70% seen once. The sequencing sample was made of PBMCs. These receptors all come from a man aged 25 to 45 in good health and CMV-seronegative.

This chain connects TRBV5-1 to TRBJ2-1, with 11 bases lining up with TRBD2. The CDR3 covers 15 residues. Per the germline V gene, CDR1 is SGHRS and CDR2 is YFSETQ. J lost 2 bases, V lost 5 bases, and 3 bases had no gene match. This CDR3 is CASRPGLAAYNEQFF. In DNA form, the CDR3 reads TGCGCCAGCAGACCGGGACTAGCGGCCTACAATGAGCAGTTCTTC.

The J gene is TRBJ1-1, the V gene TRBV7-8; 9 nucleotides agree with TRBD1. The length of the CDR3 is 16 residues. Looked up from germline, CDR1 is SGHVS and CDR2 is FQNEAQ. The ends lost 5 bases at V and 0 bases at J; junction bases unmatched: 7. In nucleotides, the CDR3 is TGTGCCAGCAGCCCTGGGGACAGGGTCATGAACACTGAAGCTTTCTTT. It specifies CASSPGDRVMNTEAFF.

For the CDR3, the DNA is TGTGCCATCAGTGAGTCGGGGGCAGGGAGCACTGAAGCTTTCTTT. Translation gives CAISESGAGSTEAFF. This chain joins TRBV10-3 and TRBJ1-1; D might be TRBD1 (6 bases). Per the germline V gene, CDR1 is ENHRY and CDR2 is SYGVKD. Trimming stripped 0 bases from V and 4 bases from J, with 12 bases between. The CDR3 is 15 residues long.

This chain joins TRBV14 and TRBJ1-1; 7 bases match TRBD1. The V gene end was trimmed by 4 bases and the J gene end by 3 bases; junction bases not matched to a gene: 2. Per the germline V gene, CDR1 is SGHDN and CDR2 is FVKESK. The CDR3 sequence is 13 residues long. The CDR3 here is CASSRDRDTEAFF. CDR3 coding DNA: TGTGCCAGCAGCCGTGACAGGGACACTGAAGCTTTCTTT. Combining the CDR3 with reference TRBV14 and TRBJ1-1 gives the whole variable domain EAGVTQFPSHSVIEKGQTVTLRCDPISGHDNLYWYRRVMGKEIKFLLHFVKESKQDESGMPNNRFLAERTGGTYSTLKVQPAELEDSGVYFCASSRDRDTEAFFGQGTRLTVV.

This clone was seen more than once but under ten times. The chain combines TRBV11-3 with TRBJ1-1, with D perhaps TRBD1 (6 bases). Germline V lookup: CDR1 SGHNT, CDR2 YENEEA. The CDR3 sequence is 14 residues long. V was clipped by 5 bases and J by 1 base, with 11 bases between them. DNA for the CDR3: TGTGCCAGCAGCGCGGACAGAGGGAACACTGAAGCTTTCTTT. Protein: CASSADRGNTEAFF.

The chain joins TRBV4-2 to TRBJ2-2, with a possible D match to TRBD1 (6 bases). From germline, CDR1 is LGHNA and CDR2 YNFKEQ. This CDR3 is built from 14 residues. The ends were cut back, 5 bases at V and 5 bases at J, with 12 bases in the middle. The CDR3 DNA sequence: TGTGCCAGCAGCGGGTTGGACAGAACCGGGGAGCTGTTTTTT. Protein product: CASSGLDRTGELFF.

This rearrangement joins TRBV6-6 to TRBJ2-3, with D possibly matching TRBD1 (7 bases). V gave up 4 bases and J gave up 2 bases, with 13 bases separating them. This CDR3 is built from 15 residues. CDR1 and CDR2 from the germline V gene are MNHNY and SVGAGI (reference sequence). The CDR3 coding sequence is TGTGCCAGCAGTTCCCTCAGGGGGGACACAGATACGCAGTATTTT. It codes for CASSSLRGDTDTQYF.

In DNA, the CDR3 is TGTGCCAGCAGCTTGGATTTAGCCTCCACCGTTGGAAACACCATATATTTT. It yields the protein CASSLDLASTVGNTIYF. The chain is built from TRBV5-4 and TRBJ1-3; no definite D call. Germline V gene sequence: CDR1 SGHNT, CDR2 YYREEE (reference sequence). V gave up 0 bases and J gave up 3 bases, with 16 bases separating them. The CDR3 extends over 17 amino acids. Together with reference TRBV5-4 and TRBJ1-3, the CDR3 gives the full variable domain: ETGVTQSPTHLIKTRGQQVTLRCSSQSGHNTVSWYQQALGQGPQFIFQYYREEENGRGNFPPRFSGLQFPNYSSELNVNALELDDSALYLCASSLDLASTVGNTIYFGEGSWLTVV.

This clone came up a few times. The chain carries TRBV5-1 and TRBJ2-1; TRBD2 aligns across 11 bases. CDR1 and CDR2 (germline): SGHRS, YFSETQ. The J segment lost 8 bases and the V segment lost 4 bases, leaving 11 bases of the junction unmatched. The CDR3 consists of 16 residues. CDR3 amino acids: CASSVTLAGGAYEQFF. CDR3 sequence (DNA): TGCGCCAGCAGCGTAACTTTAGCGGGAGGGGCGTATGAGCAGTTCTTC.

This clone was seen only a few times. V usage is TRBV15 and J usage is TRBJ2-1; 10 nucleotides line up with TRBD2. CDR1 and CDR2 (germline): LNHNV, YYDKDF (reference sequence). Trimming removed 4 bases from V and 0 bases from J; junction bases left unmatched: 9. This CDR3 has 18 residues. Here the CDR3 DNA reads TGTGCCACCAGCACCCCCGGTAGCGGGGGGAGCTCCTACAATGAGCAGTTCTTC. It yields the protein CATSTPGSGGSSYNEQFF.

The rearrangement uses TRBV11-2 and TRBJ1-5; 7 positions match TRBD1. Germline V gene sequence: CDR1 SGHAT, CDR2 FQNNGV. J lost 5 bases, V lost 0 bases, and 7 bases had no gene match. The CDR3 is 16 amino acids. In DNA form, the CDR3 reads TGTGCCAGCAGCTTAGATCCAGGGGGAGCGGATCAGCCCCAGCATTTT. This encodes CASSLDPGGADQPQHF.

This clone appeared once. The rearrangement links TRBV30 to TRBJ2-1, with TRBD1 as a possible D gene (6 bases). CDR3 length: 14 residues. Germline V CDR1 and CDR2: GTSNPN, SVGIG (reference sequence). Trimming took 2 bases from V and 3 from J, leaving 11 bases between them. The CDR3, as DNA: TGTGCCTGGAGTAAGGGGGTGCTCTACAATGAGCAGTTCTTC. Encoded protein: CAWSKGVLYNEQFF.

The chain carries TRBV27 and TRBJ1-1, with D tentatively TRBD1 (6 bases). There are 15 residues in the CDR3. The V gene lost 4 bases and the J gene lost 2 bases, with 14 bases spanning the gap. CDR1 and CDR2 from the germline V gene are MNHEY and SMNVEV (reference sequence). CDR3 coding DNA: TGTGCCAGCAGTTCTTTTGGACAGAGCAACACTGAAGCTTTCTTT. Protein sequence: CASSSFGQSNTEAFF.

This clone occurred once. A read error may account for a junction end that differs from germline. The genes are TRBV6-5 and TRBJ1-1, with TRBD1 matching over 7 bases. This CDR3 is 14 amino acids long. Germline values: CDR1 MNHEY, CDR2 SVGAGI. The CDR3 reads CTSSYIGGGGEAFF. The CDR3 region has the DNA TGTACCAGCAGTTACATCGGAGGGGGCGGTGAAGCTTTCTTT.

The chain uses TRBV5-1 and TRBJ2-7; D unresolved. Germline CDR1 is SGHRS and CDR2 is YFSETQ. V lost 0 bases and J 6 bases, leaving 7 bases between the germline ends. This CDR3 comprises 12 residues. The CDR3 sequence: CASSLAGFEQYF. CDR3 bases: TGCGCCAGCAGCTTGGCCGGGTTCGAGCAGTACTTC.

There are a few counts of this clone. The rearrangement joins TRBV11-1 to TRBJ1-4; a possible D gene is TRBD1 (5 bases). This CDR3 is 14 amino acids long. Germline V gene lookup returns CDR1 SGHAT and CDR2 FQDESV (reference sequence). V gave up 3 bases and J gave up 4 bases, with 9 bases separating them. The DNA for the CDR3 is TGTGCCAGCAGCTTTATAGGGGATAATGAAAAACTGTTTTTT. Its protein product is CASSFIGDNEKLFF.

The chain recombines TRBV20-1 with TRBJ2-7; D unclear. CDR3 size: 11 residues. Trimming cost V 5 bases and J 5 bases, with 10 bases left between them. In germline, CDR1 is DFQATT, CDR2 SNEGSKA (reference sequence). CDR3 DNA sequence: TGCAGTGCTCGAAGACTTCACGAGCAGTACTTC. This sequence encodes CSARRLHEQYF.

J is TRBJ2-7 and V is TRBV5-1; 11 nucleotides line up with TRBD2. This CDR3 has 18 residues. Germline V gives CDR1 SGHRS, CDR2 YFSETQ. Trimming at V came to 1 base and at J to 0 bases, leaving 9 bases not matched to a gene. The CDR3 bases are TGCGCCAGCAGCTTGACGGGACTAGCGGTCTTAAACTCCTACGAGCAGTACTTC. It codes for CASSLTGLAVLNSYEQYF.

V and J are TRBV7-9 and TRBJ2-2; the D gene is possibly TRBD1 (6 bases). CDR3 length equals 13 residues. Germline assignment: CDR1 SEHNR and CDR2 FQNEAQ (reference sequence). V lost 8 bases and J lost 1, with 8 bases in between. The CDR3 spells CASDRWNTGELFF. The CDR3 DNA reads as TGTGCCAGCGACAGGTGGAACACCGGGGAGCTGTTTTTT.

The CDR3 sequence: CASSLAVAGVTSGELFF. The CDR3 nucleotides are TGCGCCAGCAGCTTGGCCGTCGCAGGCGTAACAAGCGGGGAGCTGTTTTTT. The rearrangement uses TRBV5-1 and TRBJ2-2, with unresolved D. Germline CDR1 is SGHRS and CDR2 is YFSETQ. Between the trimmed V and J ends, which lost 0 bases and 7 bases, there was a span of 19 bases. The CDR3 length is 17 residues.

The chain links TRBV2 to TRBJ2-1; possibly TRBD1 for D (5 bases). This CDR3 spans 15 amino acids. Per the germline V gene, CDR1 is SNHLY and CDR2 is FYNNEI. The V and J ends lost 8 bases and 3 bases respectively, with 17 bases between them. CDR3 amino acids: CASRSRAAGYNEQFF. The DNA for the CDR3 is TGTGCCAGCCGCTCCAGGGCGGCAGGCTACAATGAGCAGTTCTTC.

This clone was counted a single time. The chain recombines TRBV5-1 with TRBJ2-2; D uncertain. CDR1 is SGHRS and CDR2 is YFSETQ in the germline V gene. The CDR3 runs to 15 residues. V lost 0 bases to trimming and J lost 2 bases, with 8 bases between them. This CDR3 reads CASSLDGQNTGELFF. The CDR3 nucleotides are TGCGCCAGCAGCTTGGATGGGCAAAACACCGGGGAGCTGTTTTTT.